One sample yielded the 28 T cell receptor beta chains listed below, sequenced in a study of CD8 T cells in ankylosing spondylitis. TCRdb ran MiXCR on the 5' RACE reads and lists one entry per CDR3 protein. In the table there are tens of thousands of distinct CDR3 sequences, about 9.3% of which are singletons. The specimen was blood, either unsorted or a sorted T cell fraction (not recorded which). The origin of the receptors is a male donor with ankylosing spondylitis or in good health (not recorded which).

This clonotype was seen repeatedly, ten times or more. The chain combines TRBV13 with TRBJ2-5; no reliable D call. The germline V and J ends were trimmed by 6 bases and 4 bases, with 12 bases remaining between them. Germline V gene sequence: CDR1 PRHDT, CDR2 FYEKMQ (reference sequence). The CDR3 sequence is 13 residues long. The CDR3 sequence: CASRDKDGETQYF. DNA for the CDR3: TGTGCCAGCAGGGATAAGGATGGAGAGACCCAGTACTTC.

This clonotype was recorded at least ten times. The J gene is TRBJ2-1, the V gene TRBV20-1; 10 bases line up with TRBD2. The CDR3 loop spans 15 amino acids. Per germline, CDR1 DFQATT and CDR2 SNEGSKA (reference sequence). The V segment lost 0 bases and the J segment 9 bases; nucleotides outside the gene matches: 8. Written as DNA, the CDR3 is TGCAGTGCTAGAGATTGGTCTAGCGGGAGAGGTGAGCAGTTCTTC. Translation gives CSARDWSSGRGEQFF.

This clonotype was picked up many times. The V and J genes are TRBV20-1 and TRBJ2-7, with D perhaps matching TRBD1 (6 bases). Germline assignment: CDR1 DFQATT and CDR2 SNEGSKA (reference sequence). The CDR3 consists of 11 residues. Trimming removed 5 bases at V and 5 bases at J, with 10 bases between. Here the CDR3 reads CSAAQGNEQYF. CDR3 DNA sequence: TGCAGTGCTGCACAGGGCAACGAGCAGTACTTC.

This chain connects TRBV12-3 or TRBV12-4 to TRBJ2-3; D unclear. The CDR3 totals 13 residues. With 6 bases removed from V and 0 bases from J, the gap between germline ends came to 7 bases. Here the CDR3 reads CASSRPSTDTQYF. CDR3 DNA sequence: TGTGCCAGCAGCCGCCCTAGCACAGATACGCAGTATTTT.

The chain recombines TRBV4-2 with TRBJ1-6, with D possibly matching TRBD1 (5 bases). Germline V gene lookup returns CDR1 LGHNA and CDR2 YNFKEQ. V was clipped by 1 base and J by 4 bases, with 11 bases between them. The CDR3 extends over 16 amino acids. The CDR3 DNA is TGTGCCAGCAGCCAAGTAATGGAGGGGTATAATTCACCCCTCCACTTT. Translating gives CASSQVMEGYNSPLHF.

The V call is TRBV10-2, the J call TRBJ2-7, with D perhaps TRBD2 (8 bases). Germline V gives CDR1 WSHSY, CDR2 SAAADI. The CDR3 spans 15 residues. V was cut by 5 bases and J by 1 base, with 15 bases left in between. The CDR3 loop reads CASSTGRGLSYEQYF. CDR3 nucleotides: TGCGCCAGCAGTACCGGGAGGGGGCTTTCCTACGAGCAGTACTTC.

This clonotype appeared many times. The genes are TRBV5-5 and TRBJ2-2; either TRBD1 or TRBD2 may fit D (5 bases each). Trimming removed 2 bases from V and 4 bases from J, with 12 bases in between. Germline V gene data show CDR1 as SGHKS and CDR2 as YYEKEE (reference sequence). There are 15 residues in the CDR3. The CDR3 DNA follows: TGTGCCAGCAGCTTTGATGGGGCGGGCACCGGGGAGCTGTTTTTT. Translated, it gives CASSFDGAGTGELFF.

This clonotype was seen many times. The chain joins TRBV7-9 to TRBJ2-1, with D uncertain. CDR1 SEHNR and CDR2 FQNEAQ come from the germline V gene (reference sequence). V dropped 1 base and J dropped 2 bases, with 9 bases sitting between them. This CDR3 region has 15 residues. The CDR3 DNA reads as TGTGCCAGCAGCTTAGGCCTAGGAACCTACAATGAGCAGTTCTTC. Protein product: CASSLGLGTYNEQFF.

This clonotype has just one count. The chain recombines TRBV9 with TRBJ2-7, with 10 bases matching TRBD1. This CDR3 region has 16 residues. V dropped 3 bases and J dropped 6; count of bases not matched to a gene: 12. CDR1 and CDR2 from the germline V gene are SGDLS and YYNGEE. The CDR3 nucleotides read TGTGCCAGCAGCGGAAAGGGGGACAGGGGTCTCTCCGAGCAGTACTTC. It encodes CASSGKGDRGLSEQYF.

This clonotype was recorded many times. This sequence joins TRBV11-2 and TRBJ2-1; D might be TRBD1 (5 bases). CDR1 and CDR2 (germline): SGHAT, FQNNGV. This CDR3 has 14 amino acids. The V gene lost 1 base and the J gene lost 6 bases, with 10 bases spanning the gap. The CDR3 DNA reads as TGTGCCAGCAGCTTAGTAGACAGCTTCAATGAGCAGTTCTTC. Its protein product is CASSLVDSFNEQFF. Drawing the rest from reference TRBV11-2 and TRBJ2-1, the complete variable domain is EAGVAQSPRYKIIEKRQSVAFWCNPISGHATLYWYQQILGQGPKLLIQFQNNGVVDDSQLPKDRFSAERLKGVDSTLKIQPAKLEDSAVYLCASSLVDSFNEQFFGPGTRLTVL.

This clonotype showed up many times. The CDR3 reads CASLGPDGGIPEQYF. The CDR3, as DNA: TGTGCCAGCCTGGGGCCGGACGGAGGAATCCCCGAGCAGTACTTC. J is TRBJ2-7 and V is TRBV28; D may be TRBD1 or TRBD2 (5 bases each). The CDR3 consists of 15 residues. Trimming removed 8 bases at V and 6 bases at J, with 23 bases between. Germline loops: CDR1 MDHEN, CDR2 SYDVKM.

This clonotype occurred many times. The CDR3 is CSARSGRSQNLLNTGELFF. CDR3 DNA sequence: TGCAGTGCTAGGAGCGGGAGGTCCCAAAATTTGCTAAACACCGGGGAGCTGTTTTTT. The J gene is TRBJ2-2, the V gene TRBV20-1, with 9 bases that match TRBD2. This CDR3 spans 19 amino acids. Germline V lookup: CDR1 DFQATT, CDR2 SNEGSKA (reference sequence). The V gene end was trimmed by 3 bases and the J gene end by 2 bases; junction bases not matched to a gene: 16.

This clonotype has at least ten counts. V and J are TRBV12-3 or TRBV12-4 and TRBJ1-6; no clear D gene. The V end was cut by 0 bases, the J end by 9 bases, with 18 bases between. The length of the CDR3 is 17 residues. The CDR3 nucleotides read TGTGCCAGCAGTTTAGCGCCTACAAGCACGCGGATTTCACCCCTCCACTTT. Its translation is CASSLAPTSTRISPLHF.

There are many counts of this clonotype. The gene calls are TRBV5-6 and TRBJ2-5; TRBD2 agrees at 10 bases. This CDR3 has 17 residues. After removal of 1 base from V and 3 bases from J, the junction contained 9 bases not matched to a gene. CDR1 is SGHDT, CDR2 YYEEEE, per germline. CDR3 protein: CASSLKLGLAVEETQYF. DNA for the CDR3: TGTGCCAGCAGCTTGAAGTTAGGACTAGCGGTAGAAGAGACCCAGTACTTC. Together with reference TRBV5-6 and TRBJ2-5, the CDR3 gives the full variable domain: DAGVTQSPTHLIKTRGQQVTLRCSPKSGHDTVSWYQQALGQGPQFIFQYYEEEERQRGNFPDRFSGHQFPNYSSELNVNALLLGDSALYLCASSLKLGLAVEETQYFGPGTRLLVL.

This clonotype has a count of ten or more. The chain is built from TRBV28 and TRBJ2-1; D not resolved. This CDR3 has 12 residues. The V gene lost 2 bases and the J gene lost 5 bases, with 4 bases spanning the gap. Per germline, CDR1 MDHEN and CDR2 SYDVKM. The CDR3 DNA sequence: TGTGCCAGCAGTTTACTAAACAATGAGCAGTTCTTC. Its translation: CASSLLNNEQFF.

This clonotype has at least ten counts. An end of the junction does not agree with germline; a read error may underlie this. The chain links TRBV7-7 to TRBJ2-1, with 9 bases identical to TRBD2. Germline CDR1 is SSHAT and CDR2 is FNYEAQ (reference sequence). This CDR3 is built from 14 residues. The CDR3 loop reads CASSFGGREDEQFF. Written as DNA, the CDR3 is TGTGCTAGCAGCTTTGGCGGGAGGGAGGATGAGCAGTTCTTC.

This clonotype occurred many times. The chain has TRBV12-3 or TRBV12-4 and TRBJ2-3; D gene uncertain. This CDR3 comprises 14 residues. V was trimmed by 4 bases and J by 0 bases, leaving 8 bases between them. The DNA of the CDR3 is TGTGCCAGCAGTTCTATGACAAGCACAGATACGCAGTATTTT. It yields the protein CASSSMTSTDTQYF.

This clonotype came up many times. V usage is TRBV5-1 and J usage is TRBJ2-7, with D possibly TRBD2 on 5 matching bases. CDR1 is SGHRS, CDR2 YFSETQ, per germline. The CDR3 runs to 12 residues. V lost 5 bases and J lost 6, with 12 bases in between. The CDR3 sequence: CASRSGSAEQYF. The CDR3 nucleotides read TGCGCCAGCAGAAGCGGTTCGGCCGAGCAGTACTTC.

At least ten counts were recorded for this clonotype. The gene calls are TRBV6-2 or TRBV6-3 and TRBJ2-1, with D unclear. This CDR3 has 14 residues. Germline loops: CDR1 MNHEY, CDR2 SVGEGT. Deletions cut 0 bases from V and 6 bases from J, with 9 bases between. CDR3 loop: CASSYSLYVNEQFF. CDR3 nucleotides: TGTGCCAGCAGTTACTCGTTGTATGTCAATGAGCAGTTCTTC.

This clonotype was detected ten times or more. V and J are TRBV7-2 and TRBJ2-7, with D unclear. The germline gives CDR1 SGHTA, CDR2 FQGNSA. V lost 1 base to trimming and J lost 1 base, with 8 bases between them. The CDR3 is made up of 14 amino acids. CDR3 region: CASSLGLGSYEQYF. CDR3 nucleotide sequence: TGTGCCAGCAGCTTAGGTTTAGGATCCTACGAGCAGTACTTC.

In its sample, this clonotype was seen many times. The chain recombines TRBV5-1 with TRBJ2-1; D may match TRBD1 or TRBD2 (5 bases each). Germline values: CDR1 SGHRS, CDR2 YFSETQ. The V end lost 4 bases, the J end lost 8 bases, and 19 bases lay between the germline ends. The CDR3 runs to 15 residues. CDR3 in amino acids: CASSGRSGPNDEQFF. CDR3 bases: TGCGCCAGCAGCGGACGATCGGGACCCAACGATGAGCAGTTCTTC.

CDR3 nucleotide sequence: TGTGCCAGCAGTCCACGGACAGGGGCGAACACCGGGGAGCTGTTTTTT. Amino acids: CASSPRTGANTGELFF. This sequence joins TRBV6-1 and TRBJ2-2; TRBD1 matches 9 bases. This CDR3 comprises 16 residues. V lost 5 bases to trimming and J lost 0 bases; unmatched junction nucleotides: 4. The germline V gene has CDR1 MNHNS and CDR2 SASEGT.

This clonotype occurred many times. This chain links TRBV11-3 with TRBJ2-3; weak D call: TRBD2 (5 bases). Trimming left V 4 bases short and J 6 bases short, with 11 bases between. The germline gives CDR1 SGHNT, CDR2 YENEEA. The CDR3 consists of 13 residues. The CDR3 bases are TGTGCCAGCAGCTGGGGTAGCGCGGATACGCAGTATTTT. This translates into CASSWGSADTQYF.

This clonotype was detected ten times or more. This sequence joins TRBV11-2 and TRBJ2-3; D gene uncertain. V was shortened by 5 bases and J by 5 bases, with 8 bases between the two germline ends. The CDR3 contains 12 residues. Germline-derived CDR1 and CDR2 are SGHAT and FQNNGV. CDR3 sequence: CASSPTIDTQYF. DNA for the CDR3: TGTGCCAGCAGCCCTACAATAGATACGCAGTATTTT.

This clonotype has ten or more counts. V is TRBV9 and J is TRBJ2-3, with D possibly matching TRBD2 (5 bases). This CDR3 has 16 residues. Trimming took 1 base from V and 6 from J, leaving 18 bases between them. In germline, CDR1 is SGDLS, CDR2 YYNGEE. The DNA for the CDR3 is TGTGCCAGCAGCGTATTCGGGGAAACGAGGGTGGATACGCAGTATTTT. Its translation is CASSVFGETRVDTQYF.

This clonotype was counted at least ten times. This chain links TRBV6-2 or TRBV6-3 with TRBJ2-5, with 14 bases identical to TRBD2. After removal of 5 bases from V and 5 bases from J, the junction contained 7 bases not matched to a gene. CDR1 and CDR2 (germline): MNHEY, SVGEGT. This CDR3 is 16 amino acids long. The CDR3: CASSAPGLAGVETQYF. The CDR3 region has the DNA TGTGCCAGCAGTGCCCCGGGACTAGCGGGAGTGGAGACCCAGTACTTC.

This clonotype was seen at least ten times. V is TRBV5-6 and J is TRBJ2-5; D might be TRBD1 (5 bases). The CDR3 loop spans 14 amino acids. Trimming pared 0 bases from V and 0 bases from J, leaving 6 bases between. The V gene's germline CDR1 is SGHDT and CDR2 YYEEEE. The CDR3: CASSLGTYQETQYF. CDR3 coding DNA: TGTGCCAGCAGCTTGGGGACATACCAAGAGACCCAGTACTTC.

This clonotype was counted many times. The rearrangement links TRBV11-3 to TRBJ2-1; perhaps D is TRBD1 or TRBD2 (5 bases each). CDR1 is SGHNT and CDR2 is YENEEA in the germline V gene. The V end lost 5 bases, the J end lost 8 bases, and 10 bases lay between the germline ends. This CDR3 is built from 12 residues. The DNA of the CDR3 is TGTGCCAGCAGCCTGGTGGGGGATGAGCAGTTCTTC. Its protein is CASSLVGDEQFF.